This T cell receptor (beta chain) was captured in a study of T cell repertoires in cytomegalovirus infection. Study-level background: Both a matching HLA type and CMV infection were indicated by public TCR beta signatures. Study-wide points: HLA-C-restricted CMV-specific TCR beta clonotypes were dominant in the ex vivo response.

This clonotype was found many times. Its antigen is still unknown. TCRdb reprocessed the reads with MiXCR, giving one entry per CDR3 protein. The repertoire holds around 270,000 distinct CDR3 sequences, with roughly 9.1% as singletons. Germline assignment: CDR1 MDHEN and CDR2 SYDVKM. The CDR3 has 15 amino acids. V lost 7 bases to trimming and J lost 1 base, with 13 bases between them. This clonotype was sampled from a human donor in good health (CMV status not recorded). Some clones in this sample may be carry-over from other donors' samples. This chain connects TRBV28 to TRBJ2-2; no definite D call. Specimen: PBMCs. The CDR3 spells CASTLAHGNTGELFF. The CDR3 coding sequence is TGTGCCAGCACCCTCGCCCATGGGAACACCGGGGAGCTGTTTTTT.